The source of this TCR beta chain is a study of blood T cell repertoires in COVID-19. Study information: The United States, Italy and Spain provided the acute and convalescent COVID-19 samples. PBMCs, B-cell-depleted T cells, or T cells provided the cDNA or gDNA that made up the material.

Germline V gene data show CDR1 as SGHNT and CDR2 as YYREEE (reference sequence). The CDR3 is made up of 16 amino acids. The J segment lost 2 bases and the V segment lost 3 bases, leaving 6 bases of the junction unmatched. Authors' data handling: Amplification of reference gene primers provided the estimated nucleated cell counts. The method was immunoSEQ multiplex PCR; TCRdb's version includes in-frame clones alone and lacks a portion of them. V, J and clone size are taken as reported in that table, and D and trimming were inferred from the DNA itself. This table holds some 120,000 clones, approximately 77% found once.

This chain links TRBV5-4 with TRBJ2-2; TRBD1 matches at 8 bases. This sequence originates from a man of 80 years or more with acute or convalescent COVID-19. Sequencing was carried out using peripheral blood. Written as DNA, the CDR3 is TGTGCCAGCAGCTCCAGAGGACAGGGCAACACCGGGGAGCTGTTTTTT. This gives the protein CASSSRGQGNTGELFF.